These 21 T cell receptor beta chains were all obtained from the same sample, sequenced in a study of shared clonotypes between healthy human individuals. Assay used: immunoSEQ multiplex PCR; TCRdb lists only in-frame clones, some missing. The sample consists of 2 million to 2.5 million clones, more than 85% of them appearing once. Sequencing used naive CD4+ T cells from PBMCs. Subset of the sample: CD45RA+ positively selected. These receptors were taken from a man in his late teens or twenties in good health. Some clones in this sample may be carry-over from other donors' samples.

The chain has TRBV19 and TRBJ1-5, with a tentative D call TRBD1 (6 bases). V shed 7 bases and J shed 0 bases, with 16 bases lying between them. This CDR3 contains 16 residues. CDR1 and CDR2 from the germline V gene are LNHDA and SQIVND (reference sequence). CDR3 loop: CASTPTGALSNQPQHF. The CDR3 nucleotides read TGTGCCAGTACTCCGACAGGAGCCCTTAGCAATCAGCCCCAGCATTTT.

The chain recombines TRBV28 with TRBJ2-7; D is perhaps TRBD2 (5 bases). Germline V lookup: CDR1 MDHEN, CDR2 SYDVKM. V shed 5 bases and J shed 3 bases, with 20 bases lying between them. The CDR3 consists of 16 residues. CDR3 DNA: TGTGCCAGCAGTCAAAACCCCGCGGGTCAGGTCTACGAGCAGTACTTC. Protein sequence: CASSQNPAGQVYEQYF. Filled out from reference TRBV28 and TRBJ2-7, the complete variable domain reads DVKVTQSSRYLVKRTGEKVFLECVQDMDHENMFWYRQDPGLGLRLIYFSYDVKMKEKGDIPEGYSVSREKKERFSLILESASTNQTSMYLCASSQNPAGQVYEQYFGPGTRLTVT.

The J gene is TRBJ1-5, the V gene TRBV7-9, with D possibly matching TRBD1 (5 bases). Germline V gene data show CDR1 as SEHNR and CDR2 as FQNEAQ (reference sequence). Trimming took 5 bases from V and 4 from J, leaving 15 bases between them. The CDR3 has 15 residues. This CDR3 is CASSLGGRVNQPQHF. The CDR3 DNA follows: TGTGCCAGCAGCCTCGGTGGCAGGGTTAATCAGCCCCAGCATTTT.

This clone was counted a single time. The chain recombines TRBV29-1 with TRBJ2-5, with 7 nucleotides matching TRBD1. The J call may be mistaken, given a closer DNA end match to TRBJ2-7. Germline lookup yields CDR1 SQVTM and CDR2 ANQGSEA. This CDR3 spans 13 amino acids. The CDR3: CSVGDSHSYEQYF. CDR3 coding DNA: TGCAGCGTTGGGGACAGCCACTCCTACGAGCAGTACTTC.

This chain uses TRBV6-1 with TRBJ2-5, with a weak D call TRBD2 (6 bases). The germline V and J ends were trimmed by 6 bases and 5 bases, with 19 bases remaining between them. Germline lookup yields CDR1 MNHNS and CDR2 SASEGT. The CDR3 contains 15 residues. CDR3 residues: CASSLPPGAGETQYF. CDR3 coding DNA: TGTGCCAGCAGCCTTCCACCGGGAGCCGGGGAGACCCAGTACTTC.

In this sample, this clone turned up once. V gene TRBV7-9 combines with J gene TRBJ2-1, with 10 nucleotides matching TRBD2. CDR1 is SEHNR, CDR2 FQNEAQ, per germline (reference sequence). The CDR3 length is 16 residues. V dropped 1 base and J dropped 6; count of bases not matched to a gene: 6. CDR3 DNA sequence: TGTGCCAGCAGCTTAGAGAGTAGCGGGAGGTCCAATGAGCAGTTCTTC. It encodes CASSLESSGRSNEQFF.

The gene calls are TRBV30 and TRBJ2-5; 9 bases are a match to TRBD1. CDR1 is GTSNPN and CDR2 is SVGIG in the germline V gene (reference sequence). The V gene end was trimmed by 3 bases and the J gene end by 3 bases; junction bases not matched to a gene: 2. This CDR3 has 13 amino acids. DNA for the CDR3: TGTGCCTGGAGGGGGGACAGGGAAGAGACCCAGTACTTC. Amino acids: CAWRGDREETQYF.

This chain connects TRBV18 to TRBJ2-5; D not resolved. Germline loops: CDR1 KGHSH, CDR2 LQKENI. Trimming removed 3 bases at V and 1 base at J, with 15 bases between. The CDR3 covers 16 residues. CDR3 residues: CASSPLTTVSQETQYF. CDR3 in DNA: TGTGCCAGCTCACCCCTAACAACAGTATCCCAAGAGACCCAGTACTTC.

The table lists this clone with a count of one. J is TRBJ2-7 and V is TRBV18; D is undetermined. The CDR3 consists of 14 residues. Germline CDR1 and CDR2: KGHSH and LQKENI. V shed 3 bases and J shed 3 bases, with 12 bases lying between them. This CDR3 reads CASSPMGSDYEQYF. As DNA, the CDR3 is TGTGCCAGCTCACCCATGGGCAGTGACTACGAGCAGTACTTC.

Concerning this clone: This sample also contains other DNA sequences that code for the same CDR3. V gene TRBV2 combines with J gene TRBJ1-3; D not resolved. V was shortened by 6 bases and J by 0 bases, with 9 bases between the two germline ends. The CDR3 covers 14 residues. CDR1 is SNHLY and CDR2 is FYNNEI in the germline V gene. The CDR3 DNA follows: TGTGCCAGCAGGGGCGGGAACTCTGGAAACACCATATATTTT. It encodes CASRGGNSGNTIYF.

The chain recombines TRBV5-5 with TRBJ1-3, with a possible D match to TRBD1 (5 bases). Trimming took 4 bases from V and 0 from J, leaving 11 bases between them. Germline V gene data show CDR1 as SGHKS and CDR2 as YYEKEE (reference sequence). This CDR3 is built from 15 residues. The CDR3 protein is CASSVGPSSGNTIYF. For the CDR3, the DNA is TGTGCCAGCAGCGTGGGACCGAGCTCTGGAAACACCATATATTTT.

This clone was recorded once. The sample has other DNA sequences that encode this CDR3 too. CDR3 sequence (DNA): TGTGCCAGCAGCCTTGGGGGGGGCTTCTACGAGCAGTACTTC. Translating gives CASSLGGGFYEQYF. The rearrangement uses TRBV28 and TRBJ2-7; D may be TRBD2 (7 bases). V was shortened by 6 bases and J by 3 bases, with 15 bases between the two germline ends. The germline V gene encodes CDR1 MDHEN and CDR2 SYDVKM. The CDR3 consists of 14 residues. Supplemented by reference TRBV28 and TRBJ2-7, the full variable domain reads DVKVTQSSRYLVKRTGEKVFLECVQDMDHENMFWYRQDPGLGLRLIYFSYDVKMKEKGDIPEGYSVSREKKERFSLILESASTNQTSMYLCASSLGGGFYEQYFGPGTRLTVT.

The chain couples TRBV18 to TRBJ1-1, with 11 bases matching TRBD1. Germline trimming cut 4 bases from V and 3 bases from J; bases unmatched to any gene: 13. Germline V gives CDR1 KGHSH, CDR2 LQKENI. The CDR3 length is 18 residues. The CDR3 sequence: CASSRALGQGALDTEAFF. DNA of the CDR3: TGTGCCAGCTCACGAGCCTTAGGACAGGGGGCGCTGGACACTGAAGCTTTCTTT. The whole variable domain, remainder taken from reference TRBV18 and TRBJ1-1, is NAGVMQNPRHLVRRRGQEARLRCSPMKGHSHVYWYRQLPEEGLKFMVYLQKENIIDESGMPKERFSAEFPKEGPSILRIQQVVRGDSAAYFCASSRALGQGALDTEAFFGQGTRLTVV.

This chain connects TRBV7-9 to TRBJ1-4; D not resolved. V was trimmed by 0 bases and J by 5 bases, leaving 7 bases between them. The length of the CDR3 is 14 residues. CDR1 is SEHNR, CDR2 FQNEAQ, per germline (reference sequence). The CDR3 sequence: CASSLARGNEKLFF. CDR3 bases: TGTGCCAGCAGCTTAGCGAGAGGGAATGAAAAACTGTTTTTT. The full variable domain, its missing parts supplied by reference TRBV7-9 and TRBJ1-4, is DTGVSQNPRHKITKRGQNVTFRCDPISEHNRLYWYRQTLGQGPEFLTYFQNEAQLEKSRLLSDRFSAERPKGSFSTLEIQRTEQGDSAMYLCASSLARGNEKLFFGSGTQLSVL.

This rearrangement joins TRBV29-1 to TRBJ1-1; D gene ambiguous. Trimming cost V 2 bases and J 0 bases, with 7 bases left between them. Looked up from germline, CDR1 is SQVTM and CDR2 is ANQGSEA. This CDR3 is built from 13 residues. The CDR3 DNA sequence: TGCAGCGTTGAAACCCTCATGAACACTGAAGCTTTCTTT. Amino acid sequence: CSVETLMNTEAFF.

The chain recombines TRBV4-1 with TRBJ2-1; 10 bases agree with TRBD2. The germline V gene encodes CDR1 MGHRA and CDR2 YSYEKL. The CDR3 is made up of 21 amino acids. J gave up 1 base and V 0 bases, and 15 bases lay outside the gene matches. The DNA for the CDR3 is TGCGCCAGCAGCCAAGACTTTTTAGGTTTCATGACTAGCGGGTCCTACAATGAGCAGTTCTTC. Amino acids: CASSQDFLGFMTSGSYNEQFF.

The chain has TRBV7-9 and TRBJ2-7; D may be TRBD1 (8 bases). The V end lost 4 bases, the J end lost 6 bases, and 22 bases lay between the germline ends. CDR1 and CDR2 from the germline V gene are SEHNR and FQNEAQ (reference sequence). This CDR3 comprises 16 residues. The CDR3 sequence is CASSSKGGDRPREQYF. The DNA for the CDR3 is TGTGCCAGCAGCTCCAAAGGGGGGGACAGGCCCCGCGAGCAGTACTTC.

V is TRBV28 and J is TRBJ1-1; D is possibly TRBD1 (5 bases). CDR3 size: 15 residues. Germline V gives CDR1 MDHEN, CDR2 SYDVKM. Trimming shortened V by 0 bases and J by 1 base, and 9 bases separated the two germline ends. CDR3 sequence: CASSLWTVGNTEAFF. CDR3 DNA sequence: TGTGCCAGCAGTTTATGGACAGTCGGGAACACTGAAGCTTTCTTT.

The V call is TRBV10-3, the J call TRBJ1-5; 7 bases are shared with TRBD1. V lost 6 bases and J lost 5; bases outside the gene matches: 4. The CDR3 length is 13 residues. Germline V gene lookup returns CDR1 ENHRY and CDR2 SYGVKD. CDR3 in DNA: TGTGCCATCAGGAACGACAGGGATCAGCCCCAGCATTTT. It translates to CAIRNDRDQPQHF.

This clone has just one count. The genes are TRBV25-1 and TRBJ2-2; 7 nucleotides line up with TRBD1. CDR1 MGHDK and CDR2 SYGVNS come from the germline V gene. The junction had 9 bases not matched to a gene; V was cut back by 4 bases and J by 4 bases. CDR3 length: 16 amino acids. The CDR3 DNA sequence: TGTGCCAGCAGTGGGCTGACCAGGACAGGCACCGGGGAGCTGTTTTTT. It is translated as CASSGLTRTGTGELFF.

This rearrangement joins TRBV5-5 to TRBJ2-7; 11 bases map to TRBD1. The CDR3 loop spans 16 amino acids. With 5 bases clipped from V and 4 bases from J, the junction kept 11 bases outside the gene matches. Germline V gene lookup returns CDR1 SGHKS and CDR2 YYEKEE (reference sequence). For the CDR3, the DNA is TGTGCCAGCAGTTATAGCTGGGGACAGGGGGAGTACGAGCAGTACTTC. It translates to CASSYSWGQGEYEQYF.